These T cell receptor beta chains were read from a single sample in a study of T cell repertoires in cytomegalovirus infection. TCRdb re-called the reads through MiXCR, storing one row per CDR3 protein. Of around 230,000 distinct CDR3 sequences in the sample, about 38% were seen once. No antigens are known for them. The sample in question was CD8+ T cells from cultured PBMCs, obtained from culture after CMV antigen stimulation. The receptor set was obtained from a human donor in good health (CMV status not recorded). Some clones in this sample may be carry-over from other donors' samples. Both conserved end residues are part of each CDR3. D genes are given only for firm matches. Rows give clone size only sometimes, using once, few, many, or a class for an expanded clone.

>TRBJ1-2|TRBV2|NA|TRBD1
TGTGCCAGCAGTGCCCGACAGGGGGAGATTAACTATGGCTACACCTTC
CASSARQGEINYGYTF
>TRBJ2-4|TRBV7-2|many|TRBD2
TGTGCCAGCAGCTCCCGGACTAGCGGGGGCCCGGGGATTCAGTACTTC
CASSSRTSGGPGIQYF
>TRBJ2-7|TRBV7-9|few|NA
TGTGCCAGCAGCTCCGACCTTCGCTACGAGCAGTACTTC
CASSSDLRYEQYF
>TRBJ2-2|TRBV4-2|NA|TRBD2
TGTGCCAGCATCGGACTAGCGGGAGTACCCCCGAACACCGGGGAGCTGTTTTTT
CASIGLAGVPPNTGELFF
>TRBJ2-2|TRBV7-6|NA|NA
TGTGCCAGCAGCTTAGCGGGGGCGGGCACCGGGGAGCTGTTTTTT
CASSLAGAGTGELFF
>TRBJ2-7|TRBV7-8|few|TRBD1
TGTGCCAGCAGCTCGGGACAGGGTGGATCCTACGAGCAGTACTTC
CASSSGQGGSYEQYF
>TRBJ2-2|TRBV7-2|many|TRBD2
TGTGCCAGCAGCTCCTTCCGGGATAGCGGGAGAGTAGGTGGCGGGGAGCTGTTTTTT
CASSSFRDSGRVGGGELFF
>TRBJ2-7|TRBV10-3|NA|TRBD2
TGTGCCATCACCACGGGACTAGCGGGGGAGTCCTACGAGCAGTACTTC
CAITTGLAGESYEQYF
>TRBJ2-1|TRBV4-1|NA|TRBD2
TGTGCCAGCAGCTATCAAACTAGCGCAGACCCGCAGGAGGAGTTCTTC
CASSYQTSADPQEEFF
>TRBJ1-5|TRBV19|NA|NA
TGTGCCAGTGGAGCGGGGGGGGCCAATCAGCCCCAGCATTTT
CASGAGGANQPQHF
>TRBJ2-5|TRBV27|NA|NA
TGTGCCAGCAGCAGCAGGGAACAAGAGACCCAGTACTTC
CASSSREQETQYF
>TRBJ2-1|TRBV19|few|TRBD1
TGTGCCAGTAGTAACGACAGGGCAGGATGGGAGCAGTTCTTC
CASSNDRAGWEQFF
>TRBJ2-5|TRBV6-1|NA|TRBD1
TGTGCCAGCAGTGAATTGAACAGGGGGAAAGAGACCCAGTACTTC
CASSELNRGKETQYF
>TRBJ2-1|TRBV20-1|NA|NA
TGCAGTGCTAGCCCCGGGACAAGAGATGATGAGCAGTTCTTC
CSASPGTRDDEQFF
>TRBJ2-3|TRBV7-8|many|NA
TGTGCCAGCTCCCCGGGGAAAGATACGCAGTATTTT
CASSPGKDTQYF
>TRBJ2-1|TRBV2|NA|NA
TGTGCCAGCAGGGCCGAGGGGGGTTGGGACAATGAGCAGTTCTTC
CASRAEGGWDNEQFF
>TRBJ2-1|TRBV3-1|NA|TRBD2
TGTGCCAGCAGCCAAGATCTAGCGGGGACCTACAATGAGCAGTTCTTC
CASSQDLAGTYNEQFF
>TRBJ2-7|TRBV7-9|NA|TRBD1
TGTGCCAGCAGCTATTTAACGGGACAGGCTTACACGCAGTACTTC
CASSYLTGQAYTQYF
>TRBJ2-6|TRBV2|few|NA
TGTGCCAGCCCCACCCAGCCCTCTGGGGCCAACGTCCTGACTTTC
CASPTQPSGANVLTF
>TRBJ2-1|TRBV19|NA|TRBD2
TGTGCCAGTAGTATAGCGGGACTAGCGGGAAGGAATGAGCAGTTCTTC
CASSIAGLAGRNEQFF
>TRBJ2-3|TRBV20-1|NA|TRBD2
TGCAGTGCTAGCAGACTAGCAGTTAGCACAGATACGCAGTATTTT
CSASRLAVSTDTQYF
>TRBJ2-6|TRBV4-1|NA|NA
TGCGCCAGCAGCCAGGGTGGGGCCAACGTCCTGACTTTC
CASSQGGANVLTF